This T cell receptor beta chain was captured by sequencing in a study of PD-1 blockade in classical Hodgkin lymphoma. Study results and caveats: Reported findings placed baseline TCR diversity lower in newly diagnosed patients (compared with healthy donors). Although disease activity or prior therapy may be involved, causes of the repertoire differences remain undefined.

Only in-frame clones appear in the TCRdb table, and some are missing; sequencing was by immunoSEQ multiplex PCR. The top ten clones hold under 3% of a sample with some 90,000 clones, 92% of them seen once. In every patient, relapse followed autologous stem cell transplantation, while exposure to brentuximab vedotin differed. Note on this clone: What it binds is not known.

The material was peripheral blood mononuclear cells (PBMCs), obtained before the second cycle of nivolumab. The sequence was collected from a human donor with classical Hodgkin lymphoma.

CDR3 nucleotide sequence: TGTGCCATACTCACAGGGGAAGGAAACACCATATATTTT. Its translation is CAILTGEGNTIYF. This rearrangement joins TRBV10-3 to TRBJ1-3, with TRBD1 identical over 7 bases. V lost 9 bases, J lost 4 bases, and 6 bases stayed unmatched. CDR1 ENHRY and CDR2 SYGVKD come from the germline V gene. The CDR3 is 13 residues long.